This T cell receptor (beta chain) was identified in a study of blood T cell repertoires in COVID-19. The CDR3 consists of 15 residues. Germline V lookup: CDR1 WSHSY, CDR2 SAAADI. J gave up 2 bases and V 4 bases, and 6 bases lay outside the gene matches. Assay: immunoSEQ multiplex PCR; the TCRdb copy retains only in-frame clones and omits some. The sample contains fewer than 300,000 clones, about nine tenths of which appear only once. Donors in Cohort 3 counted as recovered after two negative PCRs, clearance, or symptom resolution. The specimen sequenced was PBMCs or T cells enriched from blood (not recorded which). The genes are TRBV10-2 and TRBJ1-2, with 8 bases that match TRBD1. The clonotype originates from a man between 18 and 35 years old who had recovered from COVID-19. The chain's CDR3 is CASSGRGQVNYGYTF. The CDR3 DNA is TGCGCCAGCAGTGGCCGGGGACAGGTCAACTATGGCTACACCTTC.